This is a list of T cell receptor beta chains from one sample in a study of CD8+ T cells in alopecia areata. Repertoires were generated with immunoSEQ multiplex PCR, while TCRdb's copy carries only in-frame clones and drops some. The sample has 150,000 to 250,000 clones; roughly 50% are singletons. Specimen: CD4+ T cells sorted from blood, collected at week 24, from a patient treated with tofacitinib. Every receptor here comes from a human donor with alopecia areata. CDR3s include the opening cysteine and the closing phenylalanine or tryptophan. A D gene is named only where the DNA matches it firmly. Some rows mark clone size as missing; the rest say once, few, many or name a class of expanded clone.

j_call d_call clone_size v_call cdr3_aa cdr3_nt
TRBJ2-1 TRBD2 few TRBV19 CASSASGRFSYNEQFF TGTGCCAGTAGTGCTAGCGGGAGGTTCTCCTACAATGAGCAGTTCTTC
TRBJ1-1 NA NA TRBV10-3 CAIREDTEAFF TGTGCCATCAGGGAGGACACTGAAGCTTTCTTT
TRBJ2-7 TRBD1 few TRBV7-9 CASSGRTGDEQYF TGTGCCAGCAGCGGCCGGACAGGGGACGAGCAGTACTTC
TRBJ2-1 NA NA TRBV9 CASSTRDSLYNEQFF TGTGCCAGCAGCACCCGGGACTCCCTCTACAATGAGCAGTTCTTC
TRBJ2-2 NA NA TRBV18 CASSPRTLTGELFF TGTGCCAGCTCACCGAGGACTCTCACCGGGGAGCTGTTTTTT
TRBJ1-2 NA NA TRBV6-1 CASSSSQGVRNGYTF TGTGCCAGCAGTTCGTCCCAGGGTGTTAGAAATGGCTACACCTTC
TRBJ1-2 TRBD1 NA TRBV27 CASSLSRDRDGYTF TGTGCCAGCAGTTTATCCCGGGACAGGGATGGCTACACCTTC
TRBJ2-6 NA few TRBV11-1 CASSSALGGSGANVLTF TGTGCCAGCAGCTCCGCCTTGGGTGGCTCTGGGGCCAACGTCCTGACTTTC
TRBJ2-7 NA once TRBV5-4 CASSLTASGDEQYF TGTGCCAGCAGCTTGACGGCTTCGGGCGACGAGCAGTACTTC
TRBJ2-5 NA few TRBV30 CAWRYDSETQYF TGTGCCTGGAGGTATGACAGTGAGACCCAGTACTTC
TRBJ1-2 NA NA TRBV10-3 CAISESLYGYTF TGTGCCATCAGTGAGTCTCTCTATGGCTACACCTTC